A selection of T cell receptor beta chains follows, all from one sample in a study of blood T cell repertoires in COVID-19. Measured with immunoSEQ multiplex PCR; TCRdb has only the in-frame clones, and not every one. Of about 52,000 clones in the sample, approximately 83% were seen once. Sequencing input: peripheral blood. Every receptor here comes from an elderly man with COVID-19, enrolled during active disease. The conserved cysteine and the conserved F or W are not part of the CDR3 here. The D gene is left open where the match is weak. Not every row has a clone size; where given, it reads once, few, many or a size class.

clone_size j_call d_call v_call cdr3_aa
NA TRBJ2-1 TRBD2 TRBV6-2/TRBV6-3 ASSYMASGTVYNEQF
NA TRBJ1-5 TRBD1 TRBV28 ASQTGIIGNQPQH
NA TRBJ1-1 NA TRBV6-2/TRBV6-3 ASSYGGKNTEAF
NA TRBJ2-1 NA TRBV5-6 ASSLVSYRNPNEQF
NA TRBJ1-1 TRBD1 TRBV18 ASSPWDRGGTEAF
NA TRBJ1-1 NA TRBV4-2 ASSQEPGRGNTEAF
NA TRBJ2-1 TRBD2 TRBV19 ASSPGSGGAVEQF
NA TRBJ2-2 TRBD1 TRBV5-1 ASSLTGDTGELF
NA TRBJ1-1 NA TRBV7-2 ASSLAGPQRSEAF
NA TRBJ2-3 TRBD2 TRBV10-3 AISESGSKTDTQY
NA TRBJ2-1 TRBD2 TRBV5-4 ASSGGTRNEQF
NA TRBJ1-3 NA TRBV9 ASSPRGRDSGNTIY
NA TRBJ2-1 NA TRBV10-3 AIREDKASYNEQF
few TRBJ1-3 TRBD1 TRBV27 ASSLTGTSGNTIY
few TRBJ2-1 NA TRBV4-3 ASSQDGGTTYNEQF
NA TRBJ1-1 TRBD1 TRBV30 AWSVKGQPNTEAF
once TRBJ1-4 TRBD1 TRBV15 ATSRGDRVNEKLF
NA TRBJ2-6 NA TRBV3-1/TRBV3-2 ASSEQGSGGANVLT
NA TRBJ1-3 NA TRBV27 ASSKTGIPSGNTIY